Sequencing of this T cell receptor (beta chain) was carried out in a study of T-cell reconstitution after alpha-beta-depleted transplantation in children. Study results and limitations: The origin of alpha-beta T cells about two months after transplant was reportedly several hundred expanded graft clones. Diversity of TCRbeta at day 60 was high in some patients, arising from surviving recipient T cells and thymic progenitors.

Unique molecular identifiers featured in how the TCRbeta library was prepared. TCRdb recomputed calls from the PCR reads with MiXCR, one row per CDR3 protein. The data contain some 440,000 distinct CDR3 sequences, around 15% of them singletons. The germline gives CDR1 ENHRY, CDR2 SYGVKD. The CDR3 loop spans 11 amino acids. V shed 6 bases, J shed 8 bases, and the junction held 0 bases outside the gene matches. Concerning this clonotype: Its cognate antigen is unknown. A much larger clone lies one base from this, so it may be a read error. Since the CDR3 does not end with the conserved phenylalanine or tryptophan, this likely comes from a read error.

The chain recombines TRBV10-3 with TRBJ2-1; 8 bases are a match to TRBD1. The source of this sequence is a boy younger than two who had a stem cell transplant for Wiskott-Aldrich syndrome, so the T cells may come from the graft donor. The material was PBMCs, mostly from graft donor cells, obtained 360 days after TCRalphabeta/CD19-depleted stem cell transplant. As DNA, the CDR3 is TGTGCCATCAGACAGGGGGATGAGCAGTTCCTC. Translation gives CAIRQGDEQFL.